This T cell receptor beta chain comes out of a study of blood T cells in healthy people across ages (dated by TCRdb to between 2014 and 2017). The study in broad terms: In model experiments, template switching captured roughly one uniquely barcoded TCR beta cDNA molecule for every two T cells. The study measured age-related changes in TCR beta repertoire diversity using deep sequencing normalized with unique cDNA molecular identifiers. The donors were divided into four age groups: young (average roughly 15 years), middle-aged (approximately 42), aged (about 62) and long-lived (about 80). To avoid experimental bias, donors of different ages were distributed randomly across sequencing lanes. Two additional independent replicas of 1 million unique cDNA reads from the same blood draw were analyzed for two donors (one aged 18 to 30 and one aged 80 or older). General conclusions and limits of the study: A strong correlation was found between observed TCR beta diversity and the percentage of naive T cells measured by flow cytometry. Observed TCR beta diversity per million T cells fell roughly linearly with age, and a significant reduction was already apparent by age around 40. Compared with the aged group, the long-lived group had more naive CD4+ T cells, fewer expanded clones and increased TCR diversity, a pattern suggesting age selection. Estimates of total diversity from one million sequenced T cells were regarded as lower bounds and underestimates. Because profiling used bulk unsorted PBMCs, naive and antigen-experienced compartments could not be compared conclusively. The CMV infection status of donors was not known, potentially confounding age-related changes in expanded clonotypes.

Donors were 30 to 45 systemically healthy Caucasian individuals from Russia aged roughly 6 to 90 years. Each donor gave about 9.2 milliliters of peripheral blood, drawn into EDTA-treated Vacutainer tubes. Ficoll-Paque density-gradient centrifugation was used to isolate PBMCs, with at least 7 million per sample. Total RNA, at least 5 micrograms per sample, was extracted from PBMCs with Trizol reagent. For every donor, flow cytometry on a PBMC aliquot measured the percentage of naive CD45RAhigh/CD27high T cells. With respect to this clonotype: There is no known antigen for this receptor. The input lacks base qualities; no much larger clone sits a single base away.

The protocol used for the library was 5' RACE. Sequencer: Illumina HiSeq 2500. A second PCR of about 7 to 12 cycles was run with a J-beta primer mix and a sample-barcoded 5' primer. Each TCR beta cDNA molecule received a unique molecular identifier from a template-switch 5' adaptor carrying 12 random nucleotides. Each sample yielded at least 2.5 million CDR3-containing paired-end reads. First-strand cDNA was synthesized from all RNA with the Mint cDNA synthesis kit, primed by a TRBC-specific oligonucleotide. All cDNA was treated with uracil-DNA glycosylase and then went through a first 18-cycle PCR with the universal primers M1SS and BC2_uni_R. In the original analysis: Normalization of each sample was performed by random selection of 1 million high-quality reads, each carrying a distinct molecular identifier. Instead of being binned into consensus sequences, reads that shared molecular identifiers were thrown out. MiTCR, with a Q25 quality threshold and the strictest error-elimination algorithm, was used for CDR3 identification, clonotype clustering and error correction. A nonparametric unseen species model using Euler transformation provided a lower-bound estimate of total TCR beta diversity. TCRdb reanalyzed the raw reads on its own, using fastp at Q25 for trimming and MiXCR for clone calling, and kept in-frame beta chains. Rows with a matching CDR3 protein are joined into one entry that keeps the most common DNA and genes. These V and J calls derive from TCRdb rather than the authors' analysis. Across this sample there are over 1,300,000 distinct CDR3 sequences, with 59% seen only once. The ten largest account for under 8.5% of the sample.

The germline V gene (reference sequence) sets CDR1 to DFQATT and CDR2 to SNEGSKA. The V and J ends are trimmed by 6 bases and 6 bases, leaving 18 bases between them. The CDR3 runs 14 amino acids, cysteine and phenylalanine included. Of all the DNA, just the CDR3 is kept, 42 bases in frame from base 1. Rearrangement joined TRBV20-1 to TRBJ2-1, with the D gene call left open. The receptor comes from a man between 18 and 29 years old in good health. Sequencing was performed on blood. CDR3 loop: CSAPRSRLGNEQFF. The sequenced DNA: TGCAGTGCCCCCCGGAGTAGATTGGGCAATGAGCAGTTCTTC.